The subject of this entry is one T cell receptor beta chain. Its antigen is unidentified. Researchers ran the PCR with 60 Vbeta and 13 Jbeta primers. Authors' data handling: Unique TCR beta chains totaled approximately 83 million in a later count, with roughly 12 million of them shared. The method was immunoSEQ multiplex PCR; TCRdb's version includes in-frame clones alone and lacks a portion of them. V and J calls and clone size are as listed in that table; D and trimming were resolved from the DNA. The repertoire holds under 200,000 clones, around 77% seen once, with 2% to 2.5% in the top ten. This CDR3 is built from 13 residues. Trimming removed 0 bases at V and 6 bases at J, with 9 bases between. Germline V lookup: CDR1 LGHNA, CDR2 YSLEER. The sample comes from a study of cytomegalovirus exposure and HLA in healthy donors. Study results and limitations: In an earlier analysis, most TCR beta V segments were productive about 87% or about 30% of the time.

This chain uses TRBV4-3 with TRBJ2-7; a possible D gene is TRBD1 (6 bases). The sample comprised PBMCs. The source is a man aged 55 to 69 in good health and CMV-seronegative. CDR3 in amino acids: CASSQDRGSEQYF. The CDR3 DNA follows: TGCGCCAGCAGCCAAGACAGGGGTAGCGAGCAGTACTTC.